This entry lists 31 T cell receptor beta chains sequenced from one sample in a study of OX40 agonist ivuxolimab in advanced cancers. Profiling relied on immunoSEQ multiplex PCR, and the TCRdb table lists in-frame clones only, not all of them. The top ten clones hold approximately 0.3% of a sample with approximately 80,000 clones, less than 95% of them seen once. Sequencing used CD4+ or CD8+ T cells sorted from blood, obtained in a trial of the OX40 agonist ivuxolimab. All receptors derive from an adult with an advanced solid tumor such as melanoma, head and neck, liver or kidney cancer.

The chain carries TRBV5-4 and TRBJ1-6, with 7 bases that match TRBD1. Germline values: CDR1 SGHNT, CDR2 YYREEE (reference sequence). Trimming at V came to 0 bases and at J to 7 bases, leaving 4 bases not matched to a gene. The CDR3 length is 15 residues. The CDR3 sequence: CASSLDSQGNSPLHF. The DNA for the CDR3 is TGTGCCAGCAGCTTGGATTCACAGGGGAATTCACCCCTCCACTTT.

The J gene is TRBJ2-3, the V gene TRBV19; 8 nucleotides match TRBD1. J gave up 1 base and V 4 bases, and 7 bases lay outside the gene matches. The CDR3 extends over 16 amino acids. CDR1 is LNHDA, CDR2 SQIVND, per germline (reference sequence). CDR3 DNA sequence: TGTGCCAGTAGTACCCCAGGACAGGGAGGCACAGATACGCAGTATTTT. Translating it yields CASSTPGQGGTDTQYF.

CDR3 coding DNA: TGTGCCAGTAGTATCCCTAATTCACCCCTCCACTTT. As protein: CASSIPNSPLHF. This chain uses TRBV19 with TRBJ1-6; D uncertain. The V gene lost 3 bases and the J gene lost 6 bases, with 3 bases spanning the gap. In germline, CDR1 is LNHDA, CDR2 SQIVND (reference sequence). The CDR3 loop spans 12 amino acids. Supplemented by reference TRBV19 and TRBJ1-6, the full variable domain reads DGGITQSPKYLFRKEGQNVTLSCEQNLNHDAMYWYRQDPGQGLRLIYYSQIVNDFQKGDIAEGYSVSREKKESFPLTVTSAQKNPTAFYLCASSIPNSPLHFGNGTRLTVT.

The V and J genes are TRBV9 and TRBJ2-2; D ambiguous. Germline V lookup: CDR1 SGDLS, CDR2 YYNGEE. CDR3 length equals 15 residues. V was pared by 0 bases and J by 1 base, with 7 bases between. CDR3 loop: CASSVGHQNTGELFF. The CDR3 DNA reads as TGTGCCAGCAGCGTAGGACACCAGAACACCGGGGAGCTGTTTTTT.

The chain has TRBV5-8 and TRBJ1-5, with TRBD1 as a possible D gene (5 bases). CDR3 length: 15 amino acids. V lost 6 bases, J lost 1 base, and 14 bases lay in between. Germline CDR1 SGHTS, CDR2 YDEGEE. The CDR3 region has the DNA TGTGCCAGCAACGGGGGGAGAGGGAGCAATCAGCCCCAGCATTTT. It yields the protein CASNGGRGSNQPQHF.

The count of this clone is one. This chain connects TRBV6-1 to TRBJ1-2; 9 bases agree with TRBD1. CDR3 size: 17 residues. J was trimmed by 8 bases and V by 1 base; bases with no gene match: 14. Germline lookup yields CDR1 MNHNS and CDR2 SASEGT. The chain's CDR3 is CASSEENRGRVNRGYTF. The CDR3 coding sequence is TGTGCCAGCAGTGAAGAAAACAGGGGGCGCGTGAATCGCGGCTACACCTTC.

This chain links TRBV18 with TRBJ2-1, with 12 bases that match TRBD2. Germline CDR1 KGHSH, CDR2 LQKENI. The CDR3 runs 16 residues. The J segment lost 7 bases and the V segment lost 2 bases, leaving 6 bases of the junction unmatched. The CDR3 sequence: CASSPKGLAGGNEQFF. The DNA of the CDR3 is TGTGCCAGCTCACCAAAGGGACTAGCGGGCGGTAATGAGCAGTTCTTC.

The V gene is TRBV20-1, the J gene TRBJ2-5; no definite D call. CDR3 length: 10 amino acids. Germline loops: CDR1 DFQATT, CDR2 SNEGSKA (reference sequence). Trimming took off 5 bases at V and 5 bases at J, with 6 bases between the two ends. CDR3 residues: CSARRETQYF. The CDR3 DNA reads TGCAGTGCTCGCCGGGAGACCCAGTACTTC.

About this clone itself: The junction and the germline gene differ at one end; a read error may be behind it. The chain has TRBV18 and TRBJ2-1, with no clear D. CDR3 length: 13 residues. Germline V lookup: CDR1 KGHSH, CDR2 LQKENI. As DNA, the CDR3 is TGTGCCAGCTCACCACCTTCTTCGTATGAGCAGCTCTTC. This translates into CASSPPSSYEQLF.

The CDR3 DNA follows: TGCAGCGTCTCAGGTTCCTTGAACACTGAAGCTTTCTTT. It specifies CSVSGSLNTEAFF. The genes are TRBV29-1 and TRBJ1-1; D remains ambiguous. With 6 bases removed from V and 0 bases from J, the gap between germline ends came to 11 bases. This CDR3 comprises 13 residues. Germline V CDR1 and CDR2: SQVTM, ANQGSEA.

This chain links TRBV7-2 with TRBJ1-5, with no clear D. V was clipped by 0 bases and J by 3 bases, with 3 bases between them. Germline CDR1 reads SGHTA; CDR2 reads FQGNSA. CDR3 length equals 13 residues. CDR3 in DNA: TGTGCCAGCAGCTTAGCTTACAATCAGCCCCAGCATTTT. Translation: CASSLAYNQPQHF.

This chain links TRBV11-2 with TRBJ1-6; possible D gene TRBD1, 6 bases. CDR3 length equals 15 residues. The V gene's germline CDR1 is SGHAT and CDR2 FQNNGV. The V gene lost 0 bases and the J gene lost 10 bases, with 13 bases spanning the gap. The CDR3 DNA sequence: TGTGCCAGCAGCTTAGAGGGTAGGGGGGCCTCACCCCTCCACTTT. Translation: CASSLEGRGASPLHF.

The V and J genes are TRBV11-1 and TRBJ2-7; possible D gene TRBD1, 7 bases. The germline V and J ends were trimmed by 2 bases and 4 bases, with 12 bases remaining between them. This CDR3 is 14 amino acids long. Germline loops: CDR1 SGHAT, CDR2 FQDESV (reference sequence). The CDR3 DNA reads as TGTGCCAGCAGCTTATCAGGGGGGCAATACGAGCAGTACTTC. Translated: CASSLSGGQYEQYF.

This chain joins TRBV11-3 and TRBJ2-1; the match to TRBD1 covers 8 bases. This CDR3 has 16 residues. Unmatched junction bases numbered 12, after V lost 1 base and J lost 10 bases. Germline assignment: CDR1 SGHNT and CDR2 YENEEA. The CDR3 nucleotides read TGTGCCAGCAGCTTAGTCATTCAGGGGGCGCATGAAGAGCAGTTCTTC. Translation gives CASSLVIQGAHEEQFF.

The chain employs TRBV6-1 and TRBJ1-6; D unresolved. V lost 5 bases and J lost 7, with 12 bases in between. The CDR3 consists of 14 residues. CDR1 is MNHNS, CDR2 SASEGT, per germline. In DNA form, the CDR3 reads TGTGCCAGCAGTTCCCGGGGTCAAAATTCACCCCTCCACTTT. It specifies CASSSRGQNSPLHF.

This clone was picked up one time. CDR3 nucleotide sequence: TGTGCCAGCAGACCCCCTCGACAGGGGCCCTCCACAGATACGCAGTATTTT. Its protein product is CASRPPRQGPSTDTQYF. The rearrangement uses TRBV28 and TRBJ2-3, with 8 bases matching TRBD1. The CDR3 has 17 residues. CDR1 is MDHEN and CDR2 is SYDVKM in the germline V gene. V trimming: 6 bases; J trimming: 2 bases; junction bases outside the gene matches: 13.

The genes are TRBV2 and TRBJ2-3; perhaps TRBD1 as D (5 bases). The CDR3 runs to 13 residues. Germline V gene lookup returns CDR1 SNHLY and CDR2 FYNNEI. Trimming shortened V by 8 bases and J by 2 bases, and 11 bases separated the two germline ends. CDR3 DNA: TGTGCCAGCCCCCAGGGCGACACAGATACGCAGTATTTT. Residues: CASPQGDTDTQYF.

The genes are TRBV9 and TRBJ2-3; TRBD2 agrees at 8 bases. Trimming took 4 bases from V and 0 from J; bases not matched to a gene: 4. CDR1 and CDR2 (germline): SGDLS, YYNGEE. The CDR3 totals 15 residues. The CDR3 sequence: CASSQRLASTDTQYF. In DNA form, the CDR3 reads TGTGCCAGCAGCCAACGACTAGCGAGCACAGATACGCAGTATTTT.

The chain joins TRBV5-1 to TRBJ2-3, with D unresolved. This CDR3 region has 14 residues. V shed 1 base and J shed 2 bases, with 8 bases lying between them. In germline, CDR1 is SGHRS, CDR2 YFSETQ. CDR3 region: CASSLTQNTDTQYF. CDR3 sequence (DNA): TGCGCCAGCAGCTTGACTCAGAACACAGATACGCAGTATTTT.

This clone occurred once. V is TRBV27 and J is TRBJ2-1; D might be TRBD1 or TRBD2, each matching 5 bases. The germline V gene has CDR1 MNHEY and CDR2 SMNVEV (reference sequence). V was trimmed by 5 bases and J by 2 bases, leaving 13 bases between them. The CDR3 runs 15 residues. CDR3 in DNA: TGTGCCAGCAGTAAACCGGGGCGAACCTACAATGAGCAGTTCTTC. This translates into CASSKPGRTYNEQFF.

In nucleotides, the CDR3 is TGTGCCAGTTTTTCCCAATCGGATTCTAATGAAAAACTGTTTTTT. It encodes CASFSQSDSNEKLFF. The chain recombines TRBV19 with TRBJ1-4, with D hard to call. Trimming took off 8 bases at V and 3 bases at J, with 16 bases between the two ends. The CDR3 has 15 residues. Germline CDR1 and CDR2: LNHDA and SQIVND (reference sequence).

This clone appeared once. J is TRBJ1-3 and V is TRBV6-1, with unresolved D. The germline CDR1 and CDR2 sequences are MNHNS and SASEGT. V was shortened by 1 base and J by 4 bases, with 8 bases between the two germline ends. There are 14 residues in the CDR3. In nucleotides, the CDR3 is TGTGCCAGCAGTGAAGTATCGGGGGGAAACACCATATATTTT. Its translation: CASSEVSGGNTIYF.

The chain links TRBV5-1 to TRBJ1-1, with 11 bases that match TRBD1. Germline CDR1 is SGHRS and CDR2 is YFSETQ. The V and J ends lost 4 bases and 5 bases, in that order; junction bases with no gene match: 10. The CDR3 is 16 residues long. The chain's CDR3 is CASSRGRTGGRTEAFF. The CDR3 DNA is TGCGCCAGCAGCCGAGGGAGGACAGGGGGCCGGACTGAAGCTTTCTTT.

V is TRBV11-2 and J is TRBJ2-1, with a tentative D call TRBD2 (6 bases). Trimming pared 6 bases from V and 5 bases from J, leaving 17 bases between. The CDR3 contains 15 residues. Germline CDR1 and CDR2: SGHAT and FQNNGV. CDR3 nucleotides: TGTGCCAGCAGGAAAATAGCGGCACCTAACAATGAGCAGTTCTTC. Translated, it gives CASRKIAAPNNEQFF.

The chain carries TRBV13 and TRBJ2-3; 9 nucleotides match TRBD2. Germline V gene data show CDR1 as PRHDT and CDR2 as FYEKMQ (reference sequence). After removal of 1 base from V and 0 bases from J, the junction contained 8 bases not matched to a gene. This CDR3 is 18 amino acids long. In DNA, the CDR3 is TGTGCCAGCAGCTTAGATGAGCGGGGGGTCTCTAGCACAGATACGCAGTATTTT. Translated, it gives CASSLDERGVSSTDTQYF.

The chain links TRBV14 to TRBJ2-1; 7 bases are shared with TRBD1. This CDR3 spans 16 amino acids. Trimming took 2 bases from V and 4 from J; bases not matched to a gene: 8. Germline V gives CDR1 SGHDN, CDR2 FVKESK. CDR3 residues: CASSQNAQGIYNEQFF. The CDR3, as DNA: TGTGCCAGCAGCCAAAACGCACAGGGGATTTACAATGAGCAGTTCTTC.

The gene calls are TRBV27 and TRBJ2-1, with 15 bases matching TRBD2. The CDR3 spans 17 residues. Trimming cost V 7 bases and J 7 bases; bases outside gene matches: 11. Germline values: CDR1 MNHEY, CDR2 SMNVEV (reference sequence). CDR3: CASMRTSGGALINEQFF. The CDR3 nucleotides are TGTGCCAGCATGAGGACTAGCGGGGGGGCCTTAATAAATGAGCAGTTCTTC.

This clone came up once. The sample carries other DNA sequences with the same CDR3. The chain carries TRBV18 and TRBJ2-4, with D unclear. The germline gives CDR1 KGHSH, CDR2 LQKENI. The CDR3 contains 16 residues. The V gene lost 0 bases and the J gene lost 0 bases, with 9 bases spanning the gap. The CDR3: CASSPPSGLAKNIQYF. CDR3 nucleotide sequence: TGTGCCAGCTCACCACCTTCCGGTTTAGCCAAAAACATTCAGTACTTC.

CDR3 sequence reads: CATSGHPNTGELFF. In DNA form, the CDR3 reads TGTGCCACCTCGGGACACCCGAACACCGGGGAGCTGTTTTTT. The chain combines TRBV19 with TRBJ2-2; D perhaps matches TRBD1 (6 bases). V dropped 10 bases and J dropped 0 bases, with 12 bases sitting between them. Germline loops: CDR1 LNHDA, CDR2 SQIVND (reference sequence). This CDR3 spans 14 amino acids.

The genes are TRBV6-6 and TRBJ2-3; D gene unclear. Trimming took off 5 bases at V and 1 base at J, with 7 bases between the two ends. This CDR3 has 13 residues. Germline values: CDR1 MNHNY, CDR2 SVGAGI (reference sequence). The CDR3 sequence is CASSGVGTDTQYF. The CDR3 bases are TGTGCCAGCAGTGGGGTGGGCACAGATACGCAGTATTTT.

The CDR3 DNA sequence: TGTGCCAGCAGCTTAGCCTCGACTAGCACAGATACGCAGTATTTT. Its protein product is CASSLASTSTDTQYF. The chain is built from TRBV7-2 and TRBJ2-3; D is unresolved. Germline CDR1 is SGHTA and CDR2 is FQGNSA. This CDR3 spans 15 amino acids. With 0 bases removed from V and 0 bases from J, the gap between germline ends came to 7 bases.